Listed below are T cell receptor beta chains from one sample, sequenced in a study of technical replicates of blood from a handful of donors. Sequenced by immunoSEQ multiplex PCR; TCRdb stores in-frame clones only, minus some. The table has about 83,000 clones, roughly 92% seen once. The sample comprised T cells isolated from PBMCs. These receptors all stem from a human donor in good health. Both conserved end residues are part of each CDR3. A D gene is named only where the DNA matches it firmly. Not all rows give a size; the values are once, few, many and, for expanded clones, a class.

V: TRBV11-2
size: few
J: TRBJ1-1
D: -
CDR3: CASSLAEGMNTEAFF
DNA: TGTGCCAGCAGCTTAGCAGAGGGTATGAACACTGAAGCTTTCTTT

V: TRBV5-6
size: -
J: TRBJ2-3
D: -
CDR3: CASSLVTGTETDTQYF
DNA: TGTGCCAGCAGCTTGGTAACCGGGACTGAAACAGATACGCAGTATTTT

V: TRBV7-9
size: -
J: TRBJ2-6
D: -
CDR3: CASSFGGANVLTF
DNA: TGTGCCAGCAGCTTCGGTGGGGCCAACGTCCTGACTTTC

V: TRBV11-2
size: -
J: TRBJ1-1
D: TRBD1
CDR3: CASSLVGQENTEAFF
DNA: TGTGCCAGCAGCTTAGTGGGACAGGAGAACACTGAAGCTTTCTTT

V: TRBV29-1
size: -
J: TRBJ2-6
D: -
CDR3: CSVTGTGSGANVLTF
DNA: TGCAGCGTTACAGGGACGGGCTCTGGGGCCAACGTCCTGACTTTC

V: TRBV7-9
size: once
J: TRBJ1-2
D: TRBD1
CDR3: CASRPDRVDRGYTF
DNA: TGTGCCAGCAGACCCGACAGGGTGGATCGGGGCTACACCTTC

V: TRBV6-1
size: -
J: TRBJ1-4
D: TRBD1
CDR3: CASSEGDRVYYREKLFF
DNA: TGTGCCAGCAGTGAAGGGGACAGGGTCTATTATCGTGAAAAACTGTTTTTT

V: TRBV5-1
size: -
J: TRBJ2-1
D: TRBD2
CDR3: CASSPGYGLAGADNEQFF
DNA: TGCGCCAGCAGCCCCGGATACGGTCTAGCGGGGGCCGACAATGAGCAGTTCTTC

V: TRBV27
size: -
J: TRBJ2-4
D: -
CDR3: CASSSTGLLDFAIQYF
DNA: TGTGCCAGCAGCTCTACTGGACTTTTAGACTTTGCCATTCAGTACTTC

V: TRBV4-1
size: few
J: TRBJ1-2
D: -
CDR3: CASSQGARTNYGYTF
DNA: TGCGCCAGCAGCCAAGGGGCACGAACTAACTATGGCTACACCTTC

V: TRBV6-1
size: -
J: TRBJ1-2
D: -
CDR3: CASSVSEAASSYGYTF
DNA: TGTGCCAGCAGTGTCTCTGAGGCAGCTTCATCCTATGGCTACACCTTC

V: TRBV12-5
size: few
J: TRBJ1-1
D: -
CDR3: CASGLGDEAFF
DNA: TGTGCTAGTGGTTTAGGGGATGAAGCTTTCTTT

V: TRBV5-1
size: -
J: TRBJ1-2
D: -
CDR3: CASSLGQPAGGYTF
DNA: TGCGCCAGCAGCTTAGGACAGCCGGCGGGTGGCTACACCTTC

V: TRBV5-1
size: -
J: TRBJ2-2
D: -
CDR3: CASSSSTAGELFF
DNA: TGCGCCAGCAGCTCGAGTACCGCCGGGGAGCTGTTTTTT

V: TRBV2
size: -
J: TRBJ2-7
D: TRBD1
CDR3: CASSLDRVGNEQYF
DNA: TGTGCCAGCAGTCTTGACAGGGTAGGCAACGAGCAGTACTTC

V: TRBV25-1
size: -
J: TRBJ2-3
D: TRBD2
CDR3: CASSAPGLASDTQYF
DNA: TGTGCCAGCAGTGCGCCGGGACTAGCCTCAGATACGCAGTATTTT

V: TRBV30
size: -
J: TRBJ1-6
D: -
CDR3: CAWNRQTNSPLHF
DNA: TGTGCCTGGAATCGACAGACAAATTCACCCCTCCACTTT

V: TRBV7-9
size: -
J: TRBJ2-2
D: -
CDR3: CASPKLDANTGELFF
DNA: TGTGCCAGCCCAAAGCTTGATGCGAACACCGGGGAGCTGTTTTTT

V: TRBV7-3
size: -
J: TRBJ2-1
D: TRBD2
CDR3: CASSLERGRSYNEQFF
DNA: TGTGCCAGCAGCTTAGAGCGGGGGAGGTCCTACAATGAGCAGTTCTTC

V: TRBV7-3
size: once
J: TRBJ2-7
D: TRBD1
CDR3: CASSHHGRDRGSYEQYF
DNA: TGTGCCAGCAGCCATCATGGTCGGGACAGGGGTTCCTACGAGCAGTACTTC

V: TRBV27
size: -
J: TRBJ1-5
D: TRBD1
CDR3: CASSLETGHQPQHF
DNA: TGTGCCAGCAGTTTGGAGACAGGGCATCAGCCCCAGCATTTT

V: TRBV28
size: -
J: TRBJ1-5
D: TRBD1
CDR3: CASSSFRDRDQPQHF
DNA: TGTGCCAGCAGTTCTTTTAGGGACAGGGATCAGCCCCAGCATTTT

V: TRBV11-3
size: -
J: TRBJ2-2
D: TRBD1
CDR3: CASSRGTVNTGELFF
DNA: TGTGCCAGCAGCCGTGGGACAGTTAACACCGGGGAGCTGTTTTTT

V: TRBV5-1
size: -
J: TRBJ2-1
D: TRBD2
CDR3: CASSLSSGGSEQFF
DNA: TGCGCCAGCAGCTTGTCTAGCGGGGGTAGTGAGCAGTTCTTC

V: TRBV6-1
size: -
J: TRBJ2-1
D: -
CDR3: CASTRGAYNEQFF
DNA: TGTGCCAGCACCCGCGGAGCCTACAATGAGCAGTTCTTC

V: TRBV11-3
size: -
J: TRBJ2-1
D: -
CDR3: CASSLAGLSYNEQFF
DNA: TGTGCCAGCAGCTTAGCGGGGTTATCCTACAATGAGCAGTTCTTC